The 20 T cell receptor beta chains reported below all come from one sample, sequenced in a study of cytomegalovirus exposure and HLA in healthy donors. Researchers ran the PCR with 60 Vbeta and 13 Jbeta primers. The assay was immunoSEQ multiplex PCR, and TCRdb's table has in-frame clones only and misses some. The repertoire includes around 67,000 clones, approximately 78% of them detected once, and roughly 7.8% sits in the top ten. Sequenced input: PBMCs. The source of these receptors is a young man in good health and CMV-seropositive.

This clone was detected a few times. The rearrangement links TRBV30 to TRBJ2-3; TRBD1 is a possible D gene (5 bases). The CDR3 runs 16 residues. Trimming left V 0 bases short and J 2 bases short, with 15 bases between. Germline V gene lookup returns CDR1 GTSNPN and CDR2 SVGIG (reference sequence). This CDR3 reads CAWSVDMAGITDTQYF. CDR3 sequence (DNA): TGTGCCTGGAGTGTAGATATGGCAGGGATCACAGATACGCAGTATTTT.

This chain links TRBV30 with TRBJ1-5; the D is unclear. Germline values: CDR1 GTSNPN, CDR2 SVGIG (reference sequence). CDR3 length: 11 residues. The V and J ends lost 8 bases and 2 bases respectively, with 7 bases between them. CDR3 amino acids: CAGGGNQPQHF. The CDR3, as DNA: TGTGCCGGAGGCGGCAATCAGCCCCAGCATTTT. Full variable domain (outside the CDR3, taken from reference TRBV30 and TRBJ1-5): SQTIHQWPATLVQPVGSPLSLECTVEGTSNPNLYWYRQAAGRGLQLLFYSVGIGQISSEVPQNLSASRPQDRQFILSSKKLLLSDSGFYLCAGGGNQPQHFGDGTRLSIL.

This clone appeared a single time. This CDR3 reads CASSTLTGLGSPLHF. In DNA, the CDR3 is TGTGCCAGCAGTACCCTCACAGGGTTGGGGTCACCCCTCCACTTT. This chain joins TRBV28 and TRBJ1-6, with D perhaps TRBD1 (6 bases). Germline CDR1 reads MDHEN; CDR2 reads SYDVKM. V was cut by 5 bases and J by 10 bases, with 18 bases left in between. This CDR3 region has 15 residues.

The J gene is TRBJ1-3, the V gene TRBV30; a possible D gene is TRBD1 (5 bases). CDR1 and CDR2 (germline): GTSNPN, SVGIG (reference sequence). Deletions cut 2 bases from V and 4 bases from J, with 9 bases between. This CDR3 is 13 amino acids long. As DNA, the CDR3 is TGTGCCTGGAGTCCAGGGCGAGGAAACACCATATATTTT. Protein product: CAWSPGRGNTIYF.

The V gene is TRBV7-2, the J gene TRBJ2-3, with 12 bases aligning to TRBD2. Germline CDR1 SGHTA, CDR2 FQGNSA. CDR3 length: 16 amino acids. V trimming: 2 bases; J trimming: 3 bases; junction bases outside the gene matches: 3. The CDR3 region is CASSLRLAGETDTQYF. The CDR3 region has the DNA TGTGCCAGCAGCTTAAGACTAGCGGGGGAGACAGATACGCAGTATTTT.

This clone has just a few counts. This likely comes from a read error, as the CDR3 has no conserved phenylalanine or tryptophan at its end. The chain recombines TRBV7-2 with TRBJ2-3; 11 bases are shared with TRBD2. The CDR3 covers 17 residues. The J segment lost 2 bases and the V segment lost 2 bases, leaving 6 bases of the junction unmatched. Germline V CDR1 and CDR2: SGHTA, FQGNSA. CDR3 in amino acids: CASSLTSGRGYTDTQYV. CDR3 nucleotide sequence: TGTGCCAGCAGCTTAACTAGCGGGAGAGGGTACACAGATACGCAGTATGTT.

This clone has only a few counts. The CDR3 is CAWSVSGSTRAFF. The DNA of the CDR3 is TGTGCCTGGAGTGTATCCGGCTCGACGAGGGCTTTCTTT. The chain joins TRBV30 to TRBJ1-1; no reliable D call. The germline V gene encodes CDR1 GTSNPN and CDR2 SVGIG (reference sequence). The CDR3 spans 13 residues. The ends were cut back, 0 bases at V and 11 bases at J, with 16 bases in the middle. Supplemented by reference TRBV30 and TRBJ1-1, the full variable domain reads SQTIHQWPATLVQPVGSPLSLECTVEGTSNPNLYWYRQAAGRGLQLLFYSVGIGQISSEVPQNLSASRPQDRQFILSSKKLLLSDSGFYLCAWSVSGSTRAFFGQGTRLTVV.

The rearrangement links TRBV5-4 to TRBJ1-4; 9 bases agree with TRBD1. V trimming: 4 bases; J trimming: 7 bases; junction bases outside the gene matches: 8. Germline assignment: CDR1 SGHNT and CDR2 YYREEE (reference sequence). This CDR3 is built from 15 residues. The CDR3 DNA is TGTGCCAGCAGCGTCACAGGGGGCGGGGGTGAAAAACTGTTTTTT. It yields the protein CASSVTGGGGEKLFF. The full variable domain, in which reference TRBV5-4 and TRBJ1-4 provide the parts outside the CDR3, is ETGVTQSPTHLIKTRGQQVTLRCSSQSGHNTVSWYQQALGQGPQFIFQYYREEENGRGNFPPRFSGLQFPNYSSELNVNALELDDSALYLCASSVTGGGGEKLFFGSGTQLSVL.

CDR3: CASCRTGNQPQHF. The CDR3 DNA reads TGTGCCAGCTGTCGGACAGGCAATCAGCCCCAGCATTTT. This chain joins TRBV7-9 and TRBJ1-5; D perhaps matches TRBD1 (6 bases). Germline V gene sequence: CDR1 SEHNR, CDR2 FQNEAQ (reference sequence). The CDR3 loop spans 13 amino acids. V gave up 8 bases and J gave up 2 bases, with 10 bases separating them.

The gene calls are TRBV29-1 and TRBJ1-2; weak D call: TRBD1 (5 bases). The V end lost 6 bases, the J end lost 8 bases, and 19 bases lay between the germline ends. From germline, CDR1 is SQVTM and CDR2 ANQGSEA. CDR3 length: 13 residues. In DNA, the CDR3 is TGCAGCGTCCGTTTGGAGGAGGGGCGAGGCTACACCTTC. Its protein product is CSVRLEEGRGYTF.

The chain links TRBV13 to TRBJ2-5; 8 nucleotides match TRBD2. CDR1 is PRHDT and CDR2 is FYEKMQ in the germline V gene (reference sequence). J was trimmed by 4 bases and V by 0 bases; bases with no gene match: 7. The CDR3 sequence is 16 residues long. DNA for the CDR3: TGTGCCAGCAGCTTAGGCCGGCGGGGGGCTGGAGAGACCCAGTACTTC. This codes for CASSLGRRGAGETQYF.

In this sample, this clone turned up a few times. The germline gene is not matched at one end of the junction; a read error may be the cause. The rearrangement uses TRBV7-6 and TRBJ1-1; 10 bases line up with TRBD1. The CDR3 length is 12 residues. Germline lookup yields CDR1 SGHVS and CDR2 FNYEAQ. CDR3 bases: TGTGCCAGCAACTTAGGGACAGGGGAGGCTTTCTTT. Protein: CASNLGTGEAFF.

This clone occurred once. The J gene is TRBJ1-1, the V gene TRBV29-1, with D hard to call. Trimming cost V 0 bases and J 5 bases, with 7 bases left between them. Per germline, CDR1 SQVTM and CDR2 ANQGSEA. The CDR3 sequence is 12 residues long. The CDR3 loop reads CSVEDPGTEAFF. The CDR3, as DNA: TGCAGCGTTGAAGATCCGGGGACTGAAGCTTTCTTT. Based on the CDR3 plus reference TRBV29-1 and TRBJ1-1, the full variable domain is SAVISQKPSRDICQRGTSLTIQCQVDSQVTMMFWYRQQPGQSLTLIATANQGSEATYESGFVIDKFPISRPNLTFSTLTVSNMSPEDSSIYLCSVEDPGTEAFFGQGTRLTVV.

The table lists this clone with a few counts. The chain joins TRBV11-2 to TRBJ1-1, with D maybe TRBD1 (5 bases). The V end was cut by 7 bases, the J end by 3 bases, with 15 bases between. Germline CDR1 reads SGHAT; CDR2 reads FQNNGV. There are 14 residues in the CDR3. The CDR3 DNA reads as TGTGCCAGCACCCAGTGGGGCGTGGACACTGAAGCTTTCTTT. Translated, it gives CASTQWGVDTEAFF.

The chain combines TRBV7-9 with TRBJ1-2, with 7 bases fitting TRBD1. The trim removed 5 bases at V and 0 bases at J, leaving 3 bases unmatched. Germline-derived CDR1 and CDR2 are SEHNR and FQNEAQ (reference sequence). CDR3 length equals 14 residues. The CDR3 DNA is TGTGCCAGCAGCCGGGACAGTTCTAACTATGGCTACACCTTC. Amino acids: CASSRDSSNYGYTF. The whole variable domain, remainder taken from reference TRBV7-9 and TRBJ1-2, is DTGVSQNPRHKITKRGQNVTFRCDPISEHNRLYWYRQTLGQGPEFLTYFQNEAQLEKSRLLSDRFSAERPKGSFSTLEIQRTEQGDSAMYLCASSRDSSNYGYTFGSGTRLTVV.

The chain is built from TRBV30 and TRBJ1-2; TRBD1 aligns across 7 bases. The V gene end was trimmed by 8 bases and the J gene end by 5 bases; junction bases not matched to a gene: 8. This CDR3 comprises 12 residues. Germline V gives CDR1 GTSNPN, CDR2 SVGIG (reference sequence). CDR3 sequence: CAGHRGQYGYTF. CDR3 coding DNA: TGTGCCGGACACAGGGGTCAATATGGCTACACCTTC.

The chain combines TRBV29-1 with TRBJ1-1, with D perhaps matching TRBD1 (5 bases). This CDR3 region has 14 residues. Germline V lookup: CDR1 SQVTM, CDR2 ANQGSEA. The germline V and J ends were trimmed by 6 bases and 0 bases, with 14 bases remaining between them. The CDR3 reads CSVSGQRMNTEAFF. In DNA, the CDR3 is TGCAGCGTCTCCGGACAACGAATGAACACTGAAGCTTTCTTT.

V and J are TRBV30 and TRBJ2-5, with D perhaps matching TRBD2 (6 bases). The length of the CDR3 is 17 residues. From germline, CDR1 is GTSNPN and CDR2 SVGIG (reference sequence). Deletions cut 0 bases from V and 5 bases from J, with 22 bases between. The CDR3 DNA follows: TGTGCCTGGAGTGTACCCTCGACTAGGATTATGCGGGAGACCCAGTACTTC. Residues: CAWSVPSTRIMRETQYF.

This chain joins TRBV7-2 and TRBJ1-5, with 7 bases identical to TRBD1. From germline, CDR1 is SGHTA and CDR2 FQGNSA. V gave up 2 bases and J gave up 5 bases; unmatched junction bases: 0. The CDR3 loop spans 13 amino acids. The CDR3 sequence is CASSLTGDQPQHF. The CDR3 DNA reads as TGTGCCAGCAGCTTAACAGGGGATCAGCCCCAGCATTTT.

V is TRBV30 and J is TRBJ2-1, with TRBD2 matching over 12 bases. This CDR3 has 14 amino acids. J was trimmed by 11 bases and V by 0 bases; bases with no gene match: 5. Germline CDR1 GTSNPN, CDR2 SVGIG (reference sequence). The CDR3, as DNA: TGTGCCTGGAGTGTAGGACTAGCGGGGCCCAAGCAGTTCTTC. Protein sequence: CAWSVGLAGPKQFF.